The sequence of this TCR beta chain was determined in a study of regulatory T cells in long-lasting Graves disease. The germline V gene encodes CDR1 MNHEY and CDR2 SMNVEV (reference sequence). There are 14 residues in the CDR3. Trimming at V came to 5 bases and at J to 3 bases, leaving 6 bases not matched to a gene. This clonotype was seen repeatedly, ten times or more. The authors built TCR beta libraries using iRepertoire HTBI primers and Arm-PCR of CDR3 regions. MiXCR was run by TCRdb on the multiplex PCR reads, yielding one entry per CDR3 protein. The data hold fewer than 450,000 distinct CDR3 sequences, with about 15% observed a single time. The time point: newly diagnosed GD, antithyroid drugs for less than 3 months. RNA isolated from PBMCs was used to make the TCR library. In addition, the sample was reused for a study of T cells in Graves' hyperthyroidism and ophthalmopathy. That source notes: Patients between 18 and 65 years old had hyperthyroidism, newly diagnosed and lasting under 2 months. When the TCR CDR3 underwent first-round RT-PCR, the HTBI primer set was used. Blood shared most expanded thyroid clonotypes above 0.001.

Source: peripheral blood mononuclear cells (PBMCs), taken at new diagnosis, from a patient treated with antithyroid drugs. The TCR comes from a middle-aged woman with Graves disease. J is TRBJ1-1 and V is TRBV27, with 7 positions matching TRBD1. The CDR3 DNA follows: TGTGCCAGCAGTGTACAGGGGTGGTACACTGAAGCTTTCTTT. Encoded protein: CASSVQGWYTEAFF.